The T cell receptor (beta chain) described here comes from a study of identical twins. Trimming at V came to 8 bases and at J to 5 bases, leaving 9 bases not matched to a gene. Germline V gene data show CDR1 as MNHNS and CDR2 as SASEGT. CDR3 length equals 14 residues. TCRdb recomputed calls from the 5' RACE reads with MiXCR, one row per CDR3 protein. The data contain 400,000 to 550,000 distinct CDR3 sequences, roughly a fifth of them singletons. These data were also reused for a study on T cells expressing NK-cell markers. This second study notes: Beta-chain profiling covered CD3+CD56+NKG2C+, CD3+CD56+NKG2C- and CD3+CD56-NKG2C+ sorted subsets. There remained a lack of clarity about HCMV specificity of expanded NKG2C+ T cell clones.

The clonotype was recovered from a woman aged 18-29 years in good health. The sequenced sample was CD4+ T cells sorted from blood. The genes are TRBV6-1 and TRBJ2-3; 8 bases match TRBD2. CDR3 DNA sequence: TGTGCCAGCGGGACGGGAGGGCCGAGAGATACGCAGTATTTT. Translated: CASGTGGPRDTQYF.